Sequencing of this TCR beta chain was carried out in a study of metastatic and nonmetastatic thyroid tumors. TCRdb redid the clone calls on the PCR reads using MiXCR. The sample lists tens of thousands of clones; roughly 3.7% were seen once. Study-wide findings and caveats: Versus benign nodules, malignant thyroid tumors reportedly had significantly higher TCR beta diversity, in blood and tumor.

This clone was seen only a few times. Its target is not known. The junction departs from the called germline gene at one end, perhaps through a read error. Each patient came to thyroid surgery without any prior treatment (of any kind). The CDR3 spans 14 residues. Germline V lookup: CDR1 MRHNA, CDR2 SNTAGT. The chain combines TRBV6-4 with TRBJ1-1; 10 nucleotides align to TRBD1. The sequence came from a female donor with papillary thyroid cancer or a benign thyroid nodule (not recorded which). Some clones in this sample may be carry-over from other donors' samples. The source material was blood. For the CDR3, the DNA is TGTGCCAGCAGTCCGGACAGGGGGGTGGGTGAAGCTTTGTTT. Its protein is CASSPDRGVGEALF.